This T cell receptor beta chain was retrieved from a study of cytomegalovirus exposure and HLA in healthy donors. There are 18 residues in the CDR3. CDR1 MGHRA and CDR2 YSYEKL come from the germline V gene. The V gene lost 3 bases and the J gene lost 5 bases, with 26 bases spanning the gap. Assay used: immunoSEQ multiplex PCR; TCRdb lists only in-frame clones, some missing. The data contain 90,000 to 130,000 clones, roughly 90% of them singletons. The V gene is TRBV4-1, the J gene TRBJ2-7; maybe TRBD1 (6 bases). Sequenced sample: PBMCs. The clonotype originates from a woman aged 25 to 39 in good health and CMV-seropositive. CDR3 in DNA: TGCGCCAGCAGCCAGGCCACCCAGGGGCCCTCACGAGGCAACGAGCAGTACTTC. Its protein product is CASSQATQGPSRGNEQYF.